The 5 T cell receptor beta chains listed next were all sequenced from one sample in a study of response to subunit inactivated influenza vaccine. TCRdb recomputed calls from the RT-PCR reads with MiXCR, one row per CDR3 protein. The sample lists around 530,000 distinct CDR3 sequences, around 11% occurring once. The source material was PBMCs from blood, sampled on the day of vaccination. Receptor source: a man aged 45-60 years who received an inactivated influenza vaccine.

The CDR3 region has the DNA TGCGCCAGCAGCTTGGAGGTGAGAAGGGAGGAGACCCAGTACTTC. This codes for CASSLEVRREETQYF. The rearrangement joins TRBV5-1 to TRBJ2-5; the D gene is possibly TRBD2 (5 bases). The germline gives CDR1 SGHRS, CDR2 YFSETQ. V was pared by 0 bases and J by 5 bases, with 14 bases between. The CDR3 length is 15 residues. Full variable domain (rest looked up from reference TRBV5-1 and TRBJ2-5): KAGVTQTPRYLIKTRGQQVTLSCSPISGHRSVSWYQQTPGQGLQFLFEYFSETQRNKGNFPGRFSGRQFSNSRSEMNVSTLELGDSALYLCASSLEVRREETQYFGPGTRLLVL.

The rearrangement joins TRBV7-2 to TRBJ2-3; D is unclear. The V gene lost 5 bases and the J gene lost 2 bases, with 11 bases spanning the gap. This CDR3 has 14 residues. Germline CDR1 SGHTA, CDR2 FQGNSA. The CDR3 nucleotides read TGTGCCAGCAGCCCGCATTTACTCACAGATACGCAGTATTTT. Its protein is CASSPHLLTDTQYF. Supplemented by reference TRBV7-2 and TRBJ2-3, the full variable domain reads GAGVSQSPSNKVTEKGKDVELRCDPISGHTALYWYRQSLGQGLEFLIYFQGNSAPDKSGLPSDRFSAERTGGSVSTLTIQRTQQEDSAVYLCASSPHLLTDTQYFGPGTRLTVL.

The chain joins TRBV4-2 to TRBJ2-7; D is possibly TRBD2 (7 bases). This CDR3 contains 15 residues. CDR1 is LGHNA and CDR2 is YNFKEQ in the germline V gene. V was cut by 0 bases and J by 3 bases, with 12 bases left in between. Written as DNA, the CDR3 is TGTGCCAGCAGCCAAGAGGGGGGGCAGTTCTACGAGCAGTACTTC. The encoded protein is CASSQEGGQFYEQYF.

In this sample, this clonotype turned up once. The V gene is TRBV6-5, the J gene TRBJ2-5; the D is unclear. The ends were cut back, 2 bases at V and 5 bases at J, with 12 bases in the middle. Germline V CDR1 and CDR2: MNHEY, SVGAGI. This CDR3 contains 14 residues. CDR3 amino acids: CASSYSRARETQYF. In nucleotides, the CDR3 is TGTGCCAGCAGTTACAGCCGGGCCCGGGAGACCCAGTACTTC.

This clonotype was seen a handful of times. The chain uses TRBV12-3 or TRBV12-4 and TRBJ1-5; no reliable D call. The V end was cut by 7 bases, the J end by 3 bases, with 10 bases between. The CDR3 length is 13 residues. DNA of the CDR3: TGTGCCAGCAAAAAAGCAGACAATCAGCCCCAGCATTTT. It specifies CASKKADNQPQHF.